This T cell receptor beta chain came from a study of shared clonotypes between healthy human individuals. As regards this clone: The antigen remains undetermined.

CD4+ cells underwent separation, giving CD45RA+ naive and CD45RA-negative memory subsets. Sequenced by immunoSEQ multiplex PCR; TCRdb stores in-frame clones only, minus some. The sample shows over 1.4 million clones, roughly 96% of them seen only once. General study findings and limits: Sampling involved blood alone; tissue repertoires likely differ. Clonotypes not shared had lower generation probabilities than those common to all four donors.

Germline CDR1 is SGHVS and CDR2 is FQNEAQ. V was trimmed by 1 base and J by 2 bases, leaving 9 bases between them. The CDR3 covers 15 residues. This receptor was obtained from a man between 25 and 39 years old in good health. The chain joins TRBV7-8 to TRBJ1-5; D gene unclear. Sequenced: naive CD4+ T cells sorted from blood. Subset denoted: CD45RA+ positively selected. The CDR3 DNA sequence: TGTGCCAGCAGCTTAGATGAGGTCCGCAATCAGCCCCAGCATTTT. As protein: CASSLDEVRNQPQHF.